Shown below are 18 T cell receptor beta chains from a single sample sequenced in a study of T cell responses to AZD1222 COVID-19 vaccine. Sequencing was performed with immunoSEQ multiplex PCR; in TCRdb, only in-frame clones are kept and a portion is missing. In the table there are 100,000 to 150,000 clones, 80% to 90% of which are singletons. Sequences were derived from peripheral blood, sampled on day 0 of AZD1222 vaccination. The origin of the receptors is an adult in good health.

V is TRBV5-1 and J is TRBJ2-7; the match to TRBD2 covers 14 bases. Trimming cost V 4 bases and J 2 bases; bases outside gene matches: 5. The CDR3 runs to 16 residues. CDR1 SGHRS and CDR2 YFSETQ come from the germline V gene. The CDR3 DNA follows: TGCGCCAGCAGCCCGGGACTAGCGGGGGCCCCCTACGAGCAGTACTTC. Amino acids: CASSPGLAGAPYEQYF.

The V call is TRBV9, the J call TRBJ2-2, with D possibly TRBD1 on 6 matching bases. Trimming stripped 0 bases from V and 0 bases from J, with 15 bases between. Germline lookup yields CDR1 SGDLS and CDR2 YYNGEE. The CDR3 runs 18 residues. The CDR3 coding sequence is TGTGCCAGCAGCGTAGGATCCCTTTGGACAGCGAACACCGGGGAGCTGTTTTTT. Its translation is CASSVGSLWTANTGELFF.

This chain uses TRBV19 with TRBJ1-2; D is ambiguous. The CDR3 totals 14 residues. Trimming shortened V by 0 bases and J by 7 bases, and 12 bases separated the two germline ends. Germline values: CDR1 LNHDA, CDR2 SQIVND (reference sequence). The CDR3 DNA sequence: TGTGCCAGTAGTATAGATAGCACGGCTCTTGGCTACACCTTC. Amino acid sequence: CASSIDSTALGYTF.

The CDR3: CASRATGEGLYGYTF. The CDR3, as DNA: TGTGCCAGTAGGGCGACAGGAGAAGGTCTCTATGGCTACACCTTC. V usage is TRBV19 and J usage is TRBJ1-2; a possible D gene is TRBD1 (6 bases). V lost 6 bases and J 4 bases, leaving 18 bases between the germline ends. The germline V gene has CDR1 LNHDA and CDR2 SQIVND (reference sequence). The CDR3 loop spans 15 amino acids.

This clone has just one count. The rearrangement uses TRBV2 and TRBJ1-3; D is unresolved. Germline CDR1 SNHLY, CDR2 FYNNEI. Between the trimmed V and J ends, which lost 4 bases and 1 base, there was a span of 8 bases. The CDR3 has 14 residues. The CDR3 reads CASSARESGNTIYF. Here the CDR3 DNA reads TGTGCCAGCAGTGCGAGGGAGTCTGGAAACACCATATATTTT. The full variable domain, in which reference TRBV2 and TRBJ1-3 provide the parts outside the CDR3, is EPEVTQTPSHQVTQMGQEVILRCVPISNHLYFYWYRQILGQKVEFLVSFYNNEISEKSEIFDDQFSVERPDGSNFTLKIRSTKLEDSAMYFCASSARESGNTIYFGEGSWLTVV.

Concerning this clone: The junction and the germline gene differ at one end; a read error may be behind it. The CDR3 spells CASSLSSPLRGRIF. In DNA form, the CDR3 reads TGTGCCAGCAGCTTAAGTTCTCCGTTAAGGGGACGGATATTT. The rearrangement joins TRBV7-9 to TRBJ1-1; D is possibly TRBD1 (5 bases). The CDR3 sequence is 14 residues long. CDR1 SEHNR and CDR2 FQNEAQ come from the germline V gene (reference sequence).

V is TRBV19 and J is TRBJ2-7; the match to TRBD2 covers 7 bases. This CDR3 is built from 14 residues. Germline V gene sequence: CDR1 LNHDA, CDR2 SQIVND (reference sequence). Trimming removed 1 base from V and 6 bases from J; junction bases left unmatched: 6. CDR3 nucleotides: TGTGCCAGTAGTATAGGCGGGAGTATCTCCGAGCAGTACTTC. This encodes CASSIGGSISEQYF.

The rearrangement links TRBV28 to TRBJ2-7; D gene unclear. The ends were cut back, 4 bases at V and 2 bases at J, with 9 bases in the middle. The germline gives CDR1 MDHEN, CDR2 SYDVKM. This CDR3 contains 13 residues. The CDR3 nucleotides read TGTGCCAGCAGTTCCCCGGATGCCTACGAGCAGTACTTC. Encoded protein: CASSSPDAYEQYF. The full variable domain, its missing parts supplied by reference TRBV28 and TRBJ2-7, is DVKVTQSSRYLVKRTGEKVFLECVQDMDHENMFWYRQDPGLGLRLIYFSYDVKMKEKGDIPEGYSVSREKKERFSLILESASTNQTSMYLCASSSPDAYEQYFGPGTRLTVT.

V usage is TRBV5-1 and J usage is TRBJ2-1; TRBD1 matches at 8 bases. Per germline, CDR1 SGHRS and CDR2 YFSETQ. The J segment lost 0 bases and the V segment lost 3 bases, leaving 14 bases of the junction unmatched. The CDR3 loop spans 19 amino acids. CDR3 sequence (DNA): TGCGCCAGCAGCTCACAGGGGGGACAAAAATCGAACTCCTACAATGAGCAGTTCTTC. This translates into CASSSQGGQKSNSYNEQFF.

The chain joins TRBV19 to TRBJ2-4; 7 bases fit TRBD1. There are 14 residues in the CDR3. The germline V gene encodes CDR1 LNHDA and CDR2 SQIVND (reference sequence). Trimming cost V 1 base and J 6 bases; bases outside gene matches: 3. The CDR3 region is CASSIGQGVNIQYF. CDR3 bases: TGTGCCAGTAGTATAGGGCAGGGGGTAAACATTCAGTACTTC. The full variable domain, rest sourced from reference TRBV19 and TRBJ2-4, is DGGITQSPKYLFRKEGQNVTLSCEQNLNHDAMYWYRQDPGQGLRLIYYSQIVNDFQKGDIAEGYSVSREKKESFPLTVTSAQKNPTAFYLCASSIGQGVNIQYFGAGTRLSVL.

The CDR3 DNA is TGTGCCAGCAGCGTATTAGCGGGAGCGTCAGATACGCAGTATTTT. This translates into CASSVLAGASDTQYF. This chain uses TRBV9 with TRBJ2-3, with 9 bases that match TRBD2. Germline CDR1 reads SGDLS; CDR2 reads YYNGEE. The V and J ends lost 1 base and 4 bases, in that order; junction bases with no gene match: 4. The length of the CDR3 is 15 residues.

The chain joins TRBV27 to TRBJ2-3; TRBD1 aligns across 8 bases. The CDR3 spans 15 residues. Trimming cost V 3 bases and J 1 base; bases outside gene matches: 3. In germline, CDR1 is MNHEY, CDR2 SMNVEV (reference sequence). For the CDR3, the DNA is TGTGCCAGCAGTTTGTTGACAGGGGGCACAGATACGCAGTATTTT. Translation: CASSLLTGGTDTQYF.

The rearrangement uses TRBV3-1 (or the pseudogene TRBV3-2) and TRBJ1-5; D gene ambiguous. Trimming stripped 0 bases from V and 2 bases from J, with 14 bases between. This CDR3 comprises 17 residues. Germline assignment: CDR1 LGHDT and CDR2 YNNKEL (reference sequence). This CDR3 reads CASSQESGGWGNQPQHF. In DNA form, the CDR3 reads TGTGCCAGCAGCCAAGAGTCAGGCGGGTGGGGCAATCAGCCCCAGCATTTT.

The chain carries TRBV15 and TRBJ2-7; D possibly corresponds to TRBD2 (5 bases). Germline V gives CDR1 LNHNV, CDR2 YYDKDF (reference sequence). With 5 bases removed from V and 0 bases from J, the gap between germline ends came to 11 bases. The CDR3 has 14 amino acids. The CDR3 DNA reads as TGTGCCACCAGCCCGGGGTCGGGCTCCTACGAGCAGTACTTC. This sequence encodes CATSPGSGSYEQYF.

The chain uses TRBV15 and TRBJ1-5; D unclear. From germline, CDR1 is LNHNV and CDR2 YYDKDF (reference sequence). V was pared by 0 bases and J by 1 base, with 10 bases between. This CDR3 is built from 16 residues. The CDR3 bases are TGTGCCACCAGCAGAGATTATACGGGGAGCAATCAGCCCCAGCATTTT. This translates into CATSRDYTGSNQPQHF.

The V and J genes are TRBV18 and TRBJ2-3; possibly TRBD1 for D (5 bases). V shed 2 bases and J shed 2 bases, with 8 bases lying between them. The CDR3 totals 14 residues. The germline CDR1 and CDR2 sequences are KGHSH and LQKENI. This CDR3 is CASSPTGDTDTQYF. CDR3 DNA: TGTGCCAGCTCACCAACAGGCGACACAGATACGCAGTATTTT. The entire variable domain, with the rest obtained from reference TRBV18 and TRBJ2-3, is as follows: NAGVMQNPRHLVRRRGQEARLRCSPMKGHSHVYWYRQLPEEGLKFMVYLQKENIIDESGMPKERFSAEFPKEGPSILRIQQVVRGDSAAYFCASSPTGDTDTQYFGPGTRLTVL.

The V gene is TRBV4-2, the J gene TRBJ1-1; D call uncertain. V was clipped by 0 bases and J by 1 base, with 6 bases between them. This CDR3 is built from 14 residues. Germline assignment: CDR1 LGHNA and CDR2 YNFKEQ. The CDR3 DNA reads TGTGCCAGCAGCCAAGACACGTCGAACACTGAAGCTTTCTTT. This encodes CASSQDTSNTEAFF.

The chain recombines TRBV6-1 with TRBJ1-5; 10 nucleotides line up with TRBD1. From germline, CDR1 is MNHNS and CDR2 SASEGT. The CDR3 has 16 amino acids. V was pared by 3 bases and J by 6 bases, with 8 bases of the junction left unmatched. In nucleotides, the CDR3 is TGTGCCAGCAGTGAGTTGACAGGGGGCGTGATTCAGCCCCAGCATTTT. This encodes CASSELTGGVIQPQHF.